This T cell receptor (beta chain) comes out of a study of T-cell reconstitution after alpha-beta-depleted transplantation in children. As it was prepared, the TCRbeta library received unique molecular identifiers. MiXCR, applied by TCRdb to the PCR reads, yields one record per CDR3 protein. The data contain some 250,000 distinct CDR3 sequences, about 12% of them singletons. The V end lost 1 base, the J end lost 2 bases, and 9 bases lay between the germline ends. Germline V lookup: CDR1 SGHTA, CDR2 FQGNSA. This CDR3 spans 14 amino acids. The sample holds many counts of this clonotype. This chain connects TRBV7-2 to TRBJ2-7; no clear D gene. The TCR comes from a human donor who donated a stem cell graft to a child with acute lymphoblastic leukemia. Here the sequenced sample was PBMCs from the stem cell graft donor, taken from the stem cell graft. CDR3 protein: CASSLGYGAYEQYF. The CDR3 DNA reads as TGTGCCAGCAGCTTAGGCTATGGGGCCTACGAGCAGTACTTC. The whole variable domain, filled in from reference TRBV7-2 and TRBJ2-7, reads GAGVSQSPSNKVTEKGKDVELRCDPISGHTALYWYRQSLGQGLEFLIYFQGNSAPDKSGLPSDRFSAERTGGSVSTLTIQRTQQEDSAVYLCASSLGYGAYEQYFGPGTRLTVT.